This section outlines one TCR beta chain sequence together with its context. Its matching antigen is unknown. These data originate in a study of long-term antiretroviral therapy in people with HIV. Findings and caveats of the study: Following ART, diversity rose but still fell short of transplant donor controls. Clones with expansion before ART led the repertoire at all time points. Blood, drawn from the mid-2000s to the late 2010s, may reflect older ART regimens.

The J segment lost 1 base and the V segment lost 3 bases, leaving 2 bases of the junction unmatched. Germline CDR1 SGHDT, CDR2 YYEEEE. The CDR3 loop spans 15 amino acids. Per donor, at least one pre-ART and at least two post-ART PBMC samples were obtained. Survey level was the resolution at which the v3.0 immunoSEQ assay ran. Using immunoSEQ multiplex PCR, the repertoire was profiled, and TCRdb retains in-frame clones only, with some absent. The table shows tens of thousands of clones, with over 75% occurring only once. The sample in question was unsorted PBMCs, obtained 2 years after starting antiretroviral therapy. The TCR sequence derives from a man in his fifties or sixties with HIV. The genes are TRBV5-6 and TRBJ2-5; 11 bases are a match to TRBD1. In DNA form, the CDR3 reads TGTGCCAGCAGCTCGGACAGGGGGCTCCAAGAGACCCAGTACTTC. Protein sequence: CASSSDRGLQETQYF.